A single sample is the source of the 17 T cell receptor beta chains below, sequenced in a study of post-analysis software for immune sequencing data. Whole-study results and caveats: Patients carried roughly 5 TRBV segments more frequently than controls did, and TRBV5-6, TRBV5-1 and TRBV20-1 were among them.

Unique molecular identifiers tagged the TCR beta cDNA libraries. Using its own MiXCR run on the PCR reads, TCRdb lists one record per CDR3 protein. The repertoire holds roughly 670,000 distinct CDR3 sequences, with approximately 60% as singletons. Antigens of these TCRs are unknown. What was sequenced was blood. The receptors originated from a girl aged 2 to 10 with multiple sclerosis.

The chain couples TRBV7-2 to TRBJ1-2; possibly TRBD1 for D (6 bases). Trimming removed 2 bases from V and 5 bases from J, with 12 bases in between. The germline V gene has CDR1 SGHTA and CDR2 FQGNSA. This CDR3 has 14 amino acids. This CDR3 reads CASSLLRGAYGYTF. The CDR3 coding sequence is TGTGCCAGCAGCTTACTTCGGGGGGCGTATGGCTACACCTTC.

This clonotype has just a few counts. The CDR3 nucleotides read TGTGCCAGCAGCGCGAATCAACAGGGTTCTAACTATGGCTACACCTTC. It yields the protein CASSANQQGSNYGYTF. V is TRBV9 and J is TRBJ1-2; TRBD1 is a possible D gene (6 bases). V lost 3 bases, J lost 0 bases, and 15 bases lay in between. CDR1 is SGDLS and CDR2 is YYNGEE in the germline V gene. CDR3 size: 16 residues.

The V gene is TRBV15, the J gene TRBJ2-5; no clear D gene. The closer fit of TRBJ2-7 to the DNA end suggests the J call may be wrong. The CDR3 covers 14 residues. Germline V gene data show CDR1 as LNHNV and CDR2 as YYDKDF (reference sequence). Written as DNA, the CDR3 is TGTGCCACCAGCAGAGATAGGGCCCCGGGCGAGCAGTACTTC. Protein: CATSRDRAPGEQYF.

The chain combines TRBV10-3 with TRBJ2-3; TRBD2 matches 8 bases. Germline V gives CDR1 ENHRY, CDR2 SYGVKD. The CDR3 loop spans 14 amino acids. The V segment lost 2 bases and the J segment 5 bases; nucleotides outside the gene matches: 3. The CDR3 DNA reads as TGTGCCATCAGTGAGGGACTAGCAGGAGATACGCAGTATTTT. The encoded protein is CAISEGLAGDTQYF.

The chain combines TRBV27 with TRBJ2-4; 10 bases line up with TRBD2. The end of the DNA is better explained by TRBJ2-7, so the J call may be wrong. Germline values: CDR1 MNHEY, CDR2 SMNVEV (reference sequence). The CDR3 is made up of 17 amino acids. The CDR3 sequence: CASSQHTLAGVRSEQYF. The CDR3 DNA reads TGTGCCAGCAGTCAACACACCCTAGCGGGAGTTAGGTCCGAGCAGTACTTC.

Concerning this clonotype: At one end, the junction sequence differs from germline, possibly due to a read error. The rearrangement links TRBV6-5 to TRBJ2-5; D assignment may be TRBD1 or TRBD2 (5 bases each). The CDR3 contains 12 residues. CDR1 is MNHEY and CDR2 is SVGAGI in the germline V gene. The CDR3 region has the DNA TGTGCCAGCAGGACGGGGCAAGACACCCAGTACTTC. Its translation: CASRTGQDTQYF.

This clonotype has more than one count but fewer than ten. The CDR3 DNA reads TGTGCCAGCAGCTCGAGCGCCACAGATACGCAGTATTTT. Translated: CASSSSATDTQYF. This sequence joins TRBV7-3 and TRBJ2-3; D unclear. The CDR3 extends over 13 amino acids. V shed 4 bases and J shed 2 bases, with 7 bases lying between them. CDR1 SGHTA and CDR2 FQGTGA come from the germline V gene.

The CDR3 nucleotides are TGTGCCAGCACCCCCAACACGGGGAATGAGCAGTTCTTC. It yields the protein CASTPNTGNEQFF. The chain has TRBV6-2 or TRBV6-3 and TRBJ2-1, with D perhaps matching TRBD2 (5 bases). CDR1 and CDR2 (germline): MNHEY, SVGEGT. V was shortened by 7 bases and J by 7 bases, with 14 bases between the two germline ends. CDR3 length equals 13 residues.

The rearrangement links TRBV6-2 or TRBV6-3 to TRBJ2-1; tentative D call: TRBD1 (6 bases). CDR1 is MNHEY and CDR2 is SVGEGT in the germline V gene. The CDR3 is made up of 14 amino acids. V lost 8 bases and J 4 bases, leaving 15 bases between the germline ends. CDR3 DNA: TGTGCCAGCGGACAACAGGGCTTATACAATGAGCAGTTCTTC. Amino acids: CASGQQGLYNEQFF.

This clonotype was found a few times. The V gene is TRBV29-1, the J gene TRBJ1-6, with 8 bases that match TRBD1. This CDR3 is built from 15 residues. V lost 6 bases to trimming and J lost 5 bases; unmatched junction nucleotides: 9. Germline V gene lookup returns CDR1 SQVTM and CDR2 ANQGSEA. The chain's CDR3 is CSVQGANGDNSPLHF. DNA of the CDR3: TGCAGCGTCCAGGGGGCTAACGGAGATAATTCACCCCTCCACTTT.

There are a few counts of this clonotype. The V gene is TRBV20-1, the J gene TRBJ2-5, with D tentatively TRBD2 (6 bases). The CDR3 is 15 residues long. Between the trimmed V and J ends, which lost 3 bases and 5 bases, there was a span of 19 bases. Germline CDR1 and CDR2: DFQATT and SNEGSKA (reference sequence). CDR3 region: CSASSRGAGAETQYF. The CDR3, as DNA: TGCAGTGCTAGCTCCCGCGGGGCCGGGGCGGAGACCCAGTACTTC.

Comments on this clonotype: One end of the junction is discordant with germline, which a read error may explain. V and J are TRBV12-3 or TRBV12-4 and TRBJ2-3; 7 bases line up with TRBD2. The CDR3 contains 15 residues. This chain's CDR3 is CASRGGGESTDMQYF. As DNA, the CDR3 is TGTGCCAGCAGGGGCGGGGGTGAGAGCACAGATATGCAGTATTTT.

The chain is built from TRBV5-1 and TRBJ2-1; D uncertain. CDR1 and CDR2 (germline): SGHRS, YFSETQ. The CDR3 runs to 16 residues. V lost 0 bases, J lost 4 bases, and 14 bases lay in between. Here the CDR3 DNA reads TGCGCCAGCAGCTTGGTGGTTGGGGTAGCATACAATGAGCAGTTCTTC. Protein sequence: CASSLVVGVAYNEQFF.

This clonotype was seen more than once but under ten times. The chain combines TRBV29-1 with TRBJ2-5; TRBD2 agrees at 7 bases. V shed 4 bases and J 3 bases; nucleotides not matched to a gene: 11. The CDR3 length is 15 residues. Per germline, CDR1 SQVTM and CDR2 ANQGSEA. The CDR3 coding sequence is TGCAGCGTTGTAAAGCGGGGCGACTCCAAAGAGACCCAGTACTTC. Residues: CSVVKRGDSKETQYF. Complete variable domain (other parts from reference TRBV29-1 and TRBJ2-5): SAVISQKPSRDICQRGTSLTIQCQVDSQVTMMFWYRQQPGQSLTLIATANQGSEATYESGFVIDKFPISRPNLTFSTLTVSNMSPEDSSIYLCSVVKRGDSKETQYFGPGTRLLVL.

This clonotype was recorded a few times. The chain carries TRBV19 and TRBJ2-5; weak D call: TRBD1 (6 bases). The V end lost 9 bases, the J end lost 5 bases, and 25 bases lay between the germline ends. CDR3 length: 16 amino acids. Germline CDR1 reads LNHDA; CDR2 reads SQIVND (reference sequence). CDR3 nucleotides: TGTGCCAGCAAAAGTCTCGAGGGACACCCTGGGGAGACCCAGTACTTC. Amino acids: CASKSLEGHPGETQYF.

This chain joins TRBV15 and TRBJ1-2, with D possibly TRBD1 on 6 matching bases. CDR3 length: 14 amino acids. Germline V gene lookup returns CDR1 LNHNV and CDR2 YYDKDF (reference sequence). The germline V and J ends were trimmed by 5 bases and 5 bases, with 15 bases remaining between them. The CDR3 is CATSRRQAEYGYTF. The CDR3 coding sequence is TGTGCCACCAGCCGTCGACAGGCGGAATATGGCTACACCTTC. The full variable domain, completed using reference TRBV15 and TRBJ1-2, is DAMVIQNPRYQVTQFGKPVTLSCSQTLNHNVMYWYQQKSSQAPKLLFHYYDKDFNNEADTPDNFQSRRPNTSFCFLDIRSPGLGDTAMYLCATSRRQAEYGYTFGSGTRLTVV.

V gene TRBV13 combines with J gene TRBJ2-1; unclear D gene. V was shortened by 0 bases and J by 10 bases, with 19 bases between the two germline ends. CDR1 PRHDT and CDR2 FYEKMQ come from the germline V gene (reference sequence). This CDR3 is 16 amino acids long. CDR3 bases: TGTGCCAGCAGCTTAGGCCCCGCCGGTGTAACGCGCGAGCAGTTCTTC. Protein product: CASSLGPAGVTREQFF.